This TCR beta chain was documented in a study of beta chain features in type 1 diabetes. Study-wide background: Age, gender and cell yields were similar between patients and healthy donors.

This clone appeared a few times. What it binds is unknown. Overall study findings and caveats: cDNA sequencing could over-represent cells with high TCR expression. Shortening that was moderate but significant affected the TCRB CDR3s of Type 1 diabetes patients in all four CD4+ subsets.

TCRB transcripts that were expressed got sequenced, as all of the isolated RNA had been reverse transcribed. Sequenced by immunoSEQ multiplex PCR; TCRdb stores in-frame clones only, minus some. The top ten clones hold approximately 0.018% of a sample with about 240,000 clones, approximately 13% of them seen once. Trimming took off 4 bases at V and 4 bases at J, with 15 bases between the two ends. Germline lookup yields CDR1 SGHTA and CDR2 FQGNSA. The CDR3 length is 15 residues. This chain uses TRBV7-2 with TRBJ2-3; D is uncertain. This TCR was recovered from a man aged 25 to 40 with type 1 diabetes. Sequenced sample: naive CD4+ T cells from blood. The CDR3 nucleotides are TGTGCCAGCAGCTCGTCCTTGGGCCGGTCAGATACGCAGTATTTT. Translation gives CASSSSLGRSDTQYF.